One sample yielded the 9 T cell receptor beta chains listed below, sequenced in a study of blood T cell repertoires in COVID-19. Assay: immunoSEQ multiplex PCR; the TCRdb copy retains only in-frame clones and omits some. The sample consists of around 83,000 clones, around 89% of them appearing once. The sequencing input was peripheral blood. These receptors all come from a man aged 65 to 79 with active or convalescent COVID-19.

V gene TRBV2 combines with J gene TRBJ2-7; TRBD1 matches 10 bases. The J segment lost 0 bases and the V segment lost 5 bases, leaving 4 bases of the junction unmatched. The CDR3 contains 15 residues. Germline V lookup: CDR1 SNHLY, CDR2 FYNNEI. This CDR3 is CASSRQGASSYEQYF. Written as DNA, the CDR3 is TGTGCCAGCAGTCGACAGGGGGCTAGCTCCTACGAGCAGTACTTC.

This sequence joins TRBV4-2 and TRBJ2-5, with TRBD2 matching over 11 bases. The germline V gene encodes CDR1 LGHNA and CDR2 YNFKEQ. V lost 3 bases and J lost 3; bases outside the gene matches: 0. The CDR3 spans 14 residues. CDR3 amino acids: CASSQGLAEETQYF. For the CDR3, the DNA is TGTGCCAGCAGCCAGGGACTAGCGGAAGAGACCCAGTACTTC.

The chain links TRBV5-1 to TRBJ2-1; the D is unclear. Between the trimmed V and J ends, which lost 0 bases and 0 bases, there was a span of 4 bases. In germline, CDR1 is SGHRS, CDR2 YFSETQ. The CDR3 loop spans 14 amino acids. CDR3 in amino acids: CASSLDSSYNEQFF. As DNA, the CDR3 is TGCGCCAGCAGCTTGGACAGCTCCTACAATGAGCAGTTCTTC.

The chain combines TRBV18 with TRBJ1-1; D remains unclear. This CDR3 region has 16 residues. The germline gives CDR1 KGHSH, CDR2 LQKENI. Trimming shortened V by 2 bases and J by 0 bases, and 13 bases separated the two germline ends. The CDR3 protein is CASSPVETPVNTEAFF. The CDR3 DNA reads as TGTGCCAGCTCACCAGTCGAGACACCGGTGAACACTGAAGCTTTCTTT.

The chain combines TRBV7-9 with TRBJ2-6; no clear D gene. Germline V gene lookup returns CDR1 SEHNR and CDR2 FQNEAQ (reference sequence). This CDR3 spans 12 amino acids. Trimming pared 5 bases from V and 11 bases from J, leaving 10 bases between. The DNA for the CDR3 is TGTGCCAGCAGCCCAAGCGATCACGTCCTGACTTTC. Its translation is CASSPSDHVLTF.

The V gene is TRBV3-1 (or the pseudogene TRBV3-2), the J gene TRBJ2-7, with 9 positions matching TRBD2. V was pared by 1 base and J by 8 bases, with 3 bases of the junction left unmatched. CDR1 and CDR2 (germline): LGHDT, YNNKEL (reference sequence). The CDR3 runs 13 residues. CDR3 loop: CASSQGGTSKQYF. The CDR3 DNA is TGTGCCAGCAGCCAAGGAGGGACTAGCAAGCAGTACTTC.

The chain links TRBV7-9 to TRBJ2-1, with 9 bases that match TRBD1. The V gene end was trimmed by 3 bases and the J gene end by 9 bases; junction bases not matched to a gene: 12. CDR1 is SEHNR and CDR2 is FQNEAQ in the germline V gene (reference sequence). This CDR3 is 16 amino acids long. The DNA of the CDR3 is TGTGCCAGCAGCTTTGGGACAGGGTTAGAGGCGGCTGAGCAGTTCTTC. Its protein is CASSFGTGLEAAEQFF.

The chain recombines TRBV7-9 with TRBJ2-7, with TRBD1 identical over 8 bases. Germline values: CDR1 SEHNR, CDR2 FQNEAQ (reference sequence). The V segment lost 3 bases and the J segment 7 bases; nucleotides outside the gene matches: 8. This CDR3 is 14 amino acids long. This chain's CDR3 is CASSFGQGAGEQYF. The CDR3 nucleotides are TGTGCCAGCAGCTTCGGTCAGGGGGCGGGAGAGCAGTACTTC. Variable domain in full (rest from reference TRBV7-9 and TRBJ2-7): DTGVSQNPRHKITKRGQNVTFRCDPISEHNRLYWYRQTLGQGPEFLTYFQNEAQLEKSRLLSDRFSAERPKGSFSTLEIQRTEQGDSAMYLCASSFGQGAGEQYFGPGTRLTVT.

V and J are TRBV6-5 and TRBJ1-2; D is possibly TRBD1 (6 bases). The V gene's germline CDR1 is MNHEY and CDR2 SVGAGI. There are 15 residues in the CDR3. V gave up 7 bases and J gave up 7 bases, with 22 bases separating them. CDR3 loop: CASTPRQGNYAGYTF. The DNA of the CDR3 is TGTGCCAGCACTCCACGGCAGGGGAATTATGCTGGCTACACCTTC.